What follows is one TCR beta chain and its context. These data belong to a study of blood T cell repertoires in COVID-19. Overall study: Nucleic acid was either cDNA or gDNA, and it came from T cells, B-cell-depleted T cells, or PBMCs.

Seattle researchers signed up patients amid active infection and tracked them longitudinally. Germline V CDR1 and CDR2: LNHDA, SQIVND (reference sequence). Trimming stripped 7 bases from V and 2 bases from J, with 14 bases between. The CDR3 has 15 residues. This table comes from immunoSEQ multiplex PCR, and its TCRdb copy is limited to in-frame clones, with some not included. The table has about 240,000 clones, nearly 95% seen once; the top ten hold over 0.65%. This TCR derives from a man aged 25 to 40 with COVID-19, enrolled during active disease. Source material: peripheral blood. This chain joins TRBV19 and TRBJ2-2; perhaps TRBD2 as D (6 bases). The CDR3 region is CASNSRGGNTGELFF. The CDR3 DNA follows: TGTGCCAGTAACTCTCGGGGAGGTAACACCGGGGAGCTGTTTTTT.